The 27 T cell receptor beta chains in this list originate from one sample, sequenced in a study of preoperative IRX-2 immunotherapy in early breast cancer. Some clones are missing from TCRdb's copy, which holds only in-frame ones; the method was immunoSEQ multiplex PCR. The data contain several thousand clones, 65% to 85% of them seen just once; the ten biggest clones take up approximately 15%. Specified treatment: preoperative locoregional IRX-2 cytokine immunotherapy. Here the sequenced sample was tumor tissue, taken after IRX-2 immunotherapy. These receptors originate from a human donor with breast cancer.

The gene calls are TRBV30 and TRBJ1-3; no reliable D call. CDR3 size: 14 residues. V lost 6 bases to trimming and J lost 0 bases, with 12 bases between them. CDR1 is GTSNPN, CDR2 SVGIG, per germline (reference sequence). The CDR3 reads CACDRRSSGNTIYF. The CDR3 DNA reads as TGTGCCTGTGACCGAAGAAGCTCTGGAAACACCATATATTTT.

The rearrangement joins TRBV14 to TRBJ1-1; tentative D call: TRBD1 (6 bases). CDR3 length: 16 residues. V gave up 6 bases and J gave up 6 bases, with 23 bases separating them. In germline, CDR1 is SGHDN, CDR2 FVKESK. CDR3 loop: CASRKIQGAGNAEAFF. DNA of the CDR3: TGTGCCAGCAGGAAGATACAGGGAGCGGGAAACGCTGAAGCTTTCTTT.

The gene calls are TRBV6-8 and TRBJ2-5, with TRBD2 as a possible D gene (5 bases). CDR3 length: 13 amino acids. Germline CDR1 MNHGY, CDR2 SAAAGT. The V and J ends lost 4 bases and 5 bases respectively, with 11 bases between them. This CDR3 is CASSLLGSETQYF. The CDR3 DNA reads TGTGCCAGCAGTTTGTTAGGGAGTGAGACCCAGTACTTC.

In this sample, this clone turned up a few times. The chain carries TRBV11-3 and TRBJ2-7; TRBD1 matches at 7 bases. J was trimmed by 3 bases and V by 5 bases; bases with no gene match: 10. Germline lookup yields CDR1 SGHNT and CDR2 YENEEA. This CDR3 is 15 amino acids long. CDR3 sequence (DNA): TGTGCCAGCAGCCATTCGACAGGGAGAAACTACGAGCAGTACTTC. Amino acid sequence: CASSHSTGRNYEQYF.

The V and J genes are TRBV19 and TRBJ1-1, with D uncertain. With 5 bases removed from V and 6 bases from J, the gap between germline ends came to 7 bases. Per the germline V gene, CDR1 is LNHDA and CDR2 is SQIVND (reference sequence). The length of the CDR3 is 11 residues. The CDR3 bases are TGTGCCAGTAGTGAACACGCTGAAGCTTTCTTT. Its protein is CASSEHAEAFF.

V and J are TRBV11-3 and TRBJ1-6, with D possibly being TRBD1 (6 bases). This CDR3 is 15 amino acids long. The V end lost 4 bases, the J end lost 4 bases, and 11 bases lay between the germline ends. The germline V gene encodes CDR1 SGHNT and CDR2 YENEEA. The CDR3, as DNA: TGTGCCAGCAGCTCGGTACAGGGATATAATTCACCCCTCCACTTT. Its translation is CASSSVQGYNSPLHF.

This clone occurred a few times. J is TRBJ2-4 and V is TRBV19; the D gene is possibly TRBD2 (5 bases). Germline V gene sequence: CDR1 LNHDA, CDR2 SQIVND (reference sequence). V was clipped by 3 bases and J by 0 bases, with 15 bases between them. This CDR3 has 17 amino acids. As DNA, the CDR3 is TGTGCCAGTAGTATTGGAGAGGGAATAGTAGCCAAAAACATTCAGTACTTC. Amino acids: CASSIGEGIVAKNIQYF. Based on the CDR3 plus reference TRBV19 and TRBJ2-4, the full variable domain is DGGITQSPKYLFRKEGQNVTLSCEQNLNHDAMYWYRQDPGQGLRLIYYSQIVNDFQKGDIAEGYSVSREKKESFPLTVTSAQKNPTAFYLCASSIGEGIVAKNIQYFGAGTRLSVL.

The CDR3 reads CASTGSGTDTQYF. The DNA of the CDR3 is TGTGCCAGTACAGGGAGCGGCACAGATACGCAGTATTTT. The rearrangement uses TRBV6-8 and TRBJ2-3; tentatively, D is TRBD1 (6 bases). Trimming took off 9 bases at V and 1 base at J, with 11 bases between the two ends. The CDR3 runs to 13 residues. CDR1 is MNHGY, CDR2 SAAAGT, per germline.

For the CDR3, the DNA is TGTGCCAGCAGCTTAATCCCTTGGACCAAACTAAACACTGAAGCTTTCTTT. It translates to CASSLIPWTKLNTEAFF. The V and J genes are TRBV7-7 and TRBJ1-1; the D is unclear. V dropped 2 bases and J dropped 2 bases, with 18 bases sitting between them. Germline loops: CDR1 SSHAT, CDR2 FNYEAQ (reference sequence). CDR3 length: 17 residues.

CDR3 protein: CASSSTGTGRNTEAFF. The CDR3 DNA sequence: TGCGCCAGCAGCAGTACCGGGACAGGGAGGAACACTGAAGCTTTCTTT. The chain links TRBV5-1 to TRBJ1-1; TRBD1 aligns across 9 bases. This CDR3 comprises 16 residues. V shed 4 bases, J shed 1 base, and the junction held 8 bases outside the gene matches. Germline values: CDR1 SGHRS, CDR2 YFSETQ. The complete variable domain, with remaining parts taken from reference TRBV5-1 and TRBJ1-1, reads KAGVTQTPRYLIKTRGQQVTLSCSPISGHRSVSWYQQTPGQGLQFLFEYFSETQRNKGNFPGRFSGRQFSNSRSEMNVSTLELGDSALYLCASSSTGTGRNTEAFFGQGTRLTVV.

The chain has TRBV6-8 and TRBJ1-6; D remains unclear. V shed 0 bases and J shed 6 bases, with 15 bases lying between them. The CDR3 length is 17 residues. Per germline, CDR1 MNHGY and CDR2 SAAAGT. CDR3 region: CASSYSGLPAPNSPLHF. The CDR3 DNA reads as TGTGCCAGCAGTTACTCGGGCCTCCCTGCGCCTAATTCACCCCTCCACTTT.

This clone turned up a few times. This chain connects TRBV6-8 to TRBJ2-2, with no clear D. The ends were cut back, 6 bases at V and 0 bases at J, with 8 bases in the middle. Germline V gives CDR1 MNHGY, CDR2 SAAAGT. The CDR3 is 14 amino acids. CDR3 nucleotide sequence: TGTGCCAGCAGGCCGGTCGCGAACACCGGGGAGCTGTTTTTT. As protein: CASRPVANTGELFF.

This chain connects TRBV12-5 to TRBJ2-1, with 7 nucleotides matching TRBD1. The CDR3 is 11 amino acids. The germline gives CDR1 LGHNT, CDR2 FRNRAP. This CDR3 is CAIEQGQEQFF. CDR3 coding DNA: TGTGCCATCGAACAGGGACAGGAGCAGTTCTTC.

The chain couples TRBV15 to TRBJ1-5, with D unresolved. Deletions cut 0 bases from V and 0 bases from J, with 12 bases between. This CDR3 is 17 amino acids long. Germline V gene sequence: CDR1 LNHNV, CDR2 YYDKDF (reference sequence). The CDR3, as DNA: TGTGCCACCAGCAGAGAGGGGAGCTTATATAGCAATCAGCCCCAGCATTTT. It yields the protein CATSREGSLYSNQPQHF.

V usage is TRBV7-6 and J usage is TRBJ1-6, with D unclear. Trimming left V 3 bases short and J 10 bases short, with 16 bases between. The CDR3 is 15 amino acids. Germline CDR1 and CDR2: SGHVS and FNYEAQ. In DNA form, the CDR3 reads TGTGCCAGCAGCTTGGGTCCGGATCCGGGGTCACCCCTCCACTTT. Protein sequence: CASSLGPDPGSPLHF.

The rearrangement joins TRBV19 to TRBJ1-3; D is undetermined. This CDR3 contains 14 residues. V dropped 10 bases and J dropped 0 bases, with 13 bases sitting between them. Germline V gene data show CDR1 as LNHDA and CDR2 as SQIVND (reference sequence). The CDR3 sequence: CATQATSSGNTIYF. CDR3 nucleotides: TGTGCCACCCAAGCTACCAGCTCTGGAAACACCATATATTTT. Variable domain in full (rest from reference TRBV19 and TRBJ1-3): DGGITQSPKYLFRKEGQNVTLSCEQNLNHDAMYWYRQDPGQGLRLIYYSQIVNDFQKGDIAEGYSVSREKKESFPLTVTSAQKNPTAFYLCATQATSSGNTIYFGEGSWLTVV.

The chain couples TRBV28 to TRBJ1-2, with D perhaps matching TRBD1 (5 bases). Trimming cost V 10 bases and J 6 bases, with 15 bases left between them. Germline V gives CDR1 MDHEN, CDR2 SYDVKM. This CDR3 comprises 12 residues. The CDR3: CATLPGGDGYTF. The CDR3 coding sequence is TGTGCCACTCTTCCTGGGGGGGATGGCTACACCTTC.

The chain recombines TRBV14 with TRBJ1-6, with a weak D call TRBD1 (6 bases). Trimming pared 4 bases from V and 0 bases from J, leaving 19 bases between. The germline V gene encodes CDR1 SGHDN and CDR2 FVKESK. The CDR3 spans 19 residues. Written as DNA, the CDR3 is TGTGCCAGCAGCCTGGACAGTTACGCTCCTAGCTCCTATAATTCACCCCTCCACTTT. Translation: CASSLDSYAPSSYNSPLHF. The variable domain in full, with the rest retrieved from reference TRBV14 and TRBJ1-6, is EAGVTQFPSHSVIEKGQTVTLRCDPISGHDNLYWYRRVMGKEIKFLLHFVKESKQDESGMPNNRFLAERTGGTYSTLKVQPAELEDSGVYFCASSLDSYAPSSYNSPLHFGNGTRLTVT.

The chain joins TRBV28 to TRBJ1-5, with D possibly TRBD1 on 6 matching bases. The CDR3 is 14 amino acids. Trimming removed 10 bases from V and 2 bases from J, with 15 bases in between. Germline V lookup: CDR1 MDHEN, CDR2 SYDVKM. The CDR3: CATAVGGRNQPQHF. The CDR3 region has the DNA TGTGCCACCGCCGTAGGGGGGCGCAATCAGCCCCAGCATTTT. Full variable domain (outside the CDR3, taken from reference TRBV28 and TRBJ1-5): DVKVTQSSRYLVKRTGEKVFLECVQDMDHENMFWYRQDPGLGLRLIYFSYDVKMKEKGDIPEGYSVSREKKERFSLILESASTNQTSMYLCATAVGGRNQPQHFGDGTRLSIL.

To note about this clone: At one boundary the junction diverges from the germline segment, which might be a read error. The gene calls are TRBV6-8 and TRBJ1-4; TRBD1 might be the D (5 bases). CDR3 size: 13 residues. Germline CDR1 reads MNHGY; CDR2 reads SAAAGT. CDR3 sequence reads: CAISSGEGEKLFF. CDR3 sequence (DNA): TGTGCCATCAGTTCAGGCGAGGGGGAAAAACTGTTTTTT.

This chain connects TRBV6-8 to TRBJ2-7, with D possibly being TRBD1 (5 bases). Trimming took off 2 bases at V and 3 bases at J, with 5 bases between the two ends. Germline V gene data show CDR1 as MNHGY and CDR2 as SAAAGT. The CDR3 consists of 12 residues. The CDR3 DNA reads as TGTGCCAGCAGTTACCAGGGCTACGAGCAGTACTTC. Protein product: CASSYQGYEQYF.

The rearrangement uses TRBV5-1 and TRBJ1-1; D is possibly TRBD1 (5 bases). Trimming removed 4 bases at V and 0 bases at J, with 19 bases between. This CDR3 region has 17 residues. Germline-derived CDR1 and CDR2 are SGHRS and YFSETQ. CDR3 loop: CASSRTTRQTVNTEAFF. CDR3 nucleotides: TGCGCCAGCAGCCGAACCACGAGACAGACGGTGAACACTGAAGCTTTCTTT.

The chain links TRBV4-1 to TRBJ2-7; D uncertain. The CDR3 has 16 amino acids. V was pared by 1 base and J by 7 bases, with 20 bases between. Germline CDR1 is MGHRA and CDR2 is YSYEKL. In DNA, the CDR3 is TGCGCCAGCAGCCAAGGGGTGTGGCGGACCACGTGGGAGCAGTACTTC. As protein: CASSQGVWRTTWEQYF.

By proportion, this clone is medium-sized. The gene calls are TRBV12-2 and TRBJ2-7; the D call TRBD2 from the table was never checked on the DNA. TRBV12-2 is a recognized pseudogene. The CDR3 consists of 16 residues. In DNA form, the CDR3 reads TGTGCAAGTCGCTCATTTTTAGCGGGGAGGCCCTACGAGCAGTACTTC. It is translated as CASRSFLAGRPYEQYF.

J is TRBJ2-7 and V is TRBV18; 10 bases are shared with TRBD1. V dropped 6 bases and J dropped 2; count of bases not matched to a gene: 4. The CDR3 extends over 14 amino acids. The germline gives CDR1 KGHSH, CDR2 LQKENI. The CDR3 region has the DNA TGTGCCAGCTCGCCCGGGACAGGGGCCTACGAGCAGTACTTC. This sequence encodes CASSPGTGAYEQYF.

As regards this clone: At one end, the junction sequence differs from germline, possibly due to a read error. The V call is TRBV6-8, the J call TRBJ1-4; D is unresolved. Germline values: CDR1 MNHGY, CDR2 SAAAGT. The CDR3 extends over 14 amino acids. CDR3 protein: CAISFGQTSEKLFF. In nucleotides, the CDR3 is TGTGCCATCAGTTTCGGGCAAACGAGTGAAAAACTGTTTTTT.

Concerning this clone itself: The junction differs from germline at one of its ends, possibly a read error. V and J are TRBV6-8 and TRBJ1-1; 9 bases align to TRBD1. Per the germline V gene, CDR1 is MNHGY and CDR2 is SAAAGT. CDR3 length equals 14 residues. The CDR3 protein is CAISGLGTGPEAFF. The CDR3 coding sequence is TGTGCCATCAGTGGCCTCGGGACAGGGCCCGAAGCTTTCTTT.